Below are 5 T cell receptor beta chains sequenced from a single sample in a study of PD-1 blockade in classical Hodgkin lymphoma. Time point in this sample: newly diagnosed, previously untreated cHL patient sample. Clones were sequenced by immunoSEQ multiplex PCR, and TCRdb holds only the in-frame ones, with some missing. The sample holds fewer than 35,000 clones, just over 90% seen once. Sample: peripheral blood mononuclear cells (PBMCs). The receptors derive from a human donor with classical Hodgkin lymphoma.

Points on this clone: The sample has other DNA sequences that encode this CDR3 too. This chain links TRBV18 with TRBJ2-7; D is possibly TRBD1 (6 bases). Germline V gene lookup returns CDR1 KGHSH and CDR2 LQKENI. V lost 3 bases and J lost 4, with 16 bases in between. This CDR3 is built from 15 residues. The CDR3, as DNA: TGTGCCAGCTCACCGGGTCAGCCAAGGGGGTACGAGCAGTACTTC. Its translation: CASSPGQPRGYEQYF.

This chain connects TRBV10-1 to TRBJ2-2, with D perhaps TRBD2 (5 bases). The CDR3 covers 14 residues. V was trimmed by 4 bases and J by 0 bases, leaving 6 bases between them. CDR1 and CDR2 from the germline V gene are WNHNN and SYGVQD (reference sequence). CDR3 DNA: TGCGCCAGCAGTGCCGGGGCGAACACCGGGGAGCTGTTTTTT. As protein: CASSAGANTGELFF.

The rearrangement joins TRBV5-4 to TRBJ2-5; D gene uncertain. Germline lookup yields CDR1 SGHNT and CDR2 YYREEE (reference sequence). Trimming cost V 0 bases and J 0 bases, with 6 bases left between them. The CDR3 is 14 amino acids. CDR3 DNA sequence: TGTGCCAGCAGCTTGGGGGTAAACCAAGAGACCCAGTACTTC. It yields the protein CASSLGVNQETQYF.

CDR3 coding DNA: TGTGCCATCAGTGAGACTGTTAACTCTGGGGCCAACGTCCTGACTTTC. Its translation is CAISETVNSGANVLTF. The V gene is TRBV10-3, the J gene TRBJ2-6; D call uncertain. Trimming pared 2 bases from V and 0 bases from J, leaving 8 bases between. Germline loops: CDR1 ENHRY, CDR2 SYGVKD. The length of the CDR3 is 16 residues.

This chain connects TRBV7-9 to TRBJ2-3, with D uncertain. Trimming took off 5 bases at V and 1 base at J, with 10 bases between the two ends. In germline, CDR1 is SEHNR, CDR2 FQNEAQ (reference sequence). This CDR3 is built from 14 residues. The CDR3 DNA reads TGTGCCAGCAGCCCCCTTTCGGGCACAGATACGCAGTATTTT. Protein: CASSPLSGTDTQYF.